The clone carrying this TCR beta chain was seen only once. What it recognizes is unknown. With 2 bases removed from V and 7 bases from J, the gap between germline ends came to 11 bases. Germline V gene data show CDR1 as MNHNY and CDR2 as SVGAGI (reference sequence). The CDR3 is made up of 13 amino acids. These data are taken from a study of shared clonotypes between healthy human individuals. Whole-study context: Donors had three CD4 naive, three CD4 memory, two CD8 naive and one CD8 memory plate apiece.

Using immunoSEQ multiplex PCR, the repertoire was profiled, and TCRdb retains in-frame clones only, with some absent. Of some 2.1 million clones listed, about 94% are singletons. Terminally differentiated effector memory CD45RA+ cells were excluded by CCR7 positive selection of CD45RO-negative cells. General observations from the study: Several donors showed sharing of approximately 5% of naive CD4 clonotypes.

This chain joins TRBV6-6 and TRBJ1-2, with D possibly TRBD1 on 6 matching bases. This clonotype originated in a man aged 18 to 30 in good health. Some clones in this sample may be carry-over from other donors' samples. Sequencing was done on a sample of naive CD8+ T cells from PBMCs. Here the CDR3 reads CASSYLAGAGYTF. The CDR3, as DNA: TGTGCCAGCAGTTACCTCGCAGGGGCTGGCTACACCTTC.